The text below deals with one T cell receptor beta chain. Its antigen is currently unknown. It was with 60 Vbeta and 13 Jbeta primers that the PCR ran. Source study methods: Tens of millions of unique TCR beta chains, around 10 million of them shared, were counted by a later analysis. Sequenced by immunoSEQ multiplex PCR; TCRdb stores in-frame clones only, minus some. V and J calls and clone size follow that table, whereas D and trimming were derived from the DNA. The listing records 70,000 to 80,000 clones. Germline trimming cut 0 bases from V and 9 bases from J; bases unmatched to any gene: 5. The CDR3 is made up of 14 amino acids. Germline lookup yields CDR1 SGDLS and CDR2 YYNGEE. The sample comes from a study of cytomegalovirus exposure and HLA in healthy donors. Overall study results and limits: Earlier analysis yielded a pattern in which most TCR beta V segments were productive about 90% or about 30% of the time. Of the V segments, some could not be distinguished, including TRBV6-2 and TRBV6-3, and were excluded. Later, TCR association rates were found to vary by HLA locus, highest for DRB1 and lowest for HLA-C.

The source of this sequence is a man in his forties or fifties in good health and CMV-seronegative. The chain carries TRBV9 and TRBJ2-1, with 8 bases identical to TRBD2. Sequencing used PBMCs. CDR3 residues: CASSVDGGAVEQFF. CDR3 sequence (DNA): TGTGCCAGCAGCGTAGACGGGGGGGCTGTTGAGCAGTTCTTC. The full variable domain, completed using reference TRBV9 and TRBJ2-1, is DSGVTQTPKHLITATGQRVTLRCSPRSGDLSVYWYQQSLDQGLQFLIQYYNGEERAKGNILERFSAQQFPDLHSELNLSSLELGDSALYFCASSVDGGAVEQFFGPGTRLTVL.